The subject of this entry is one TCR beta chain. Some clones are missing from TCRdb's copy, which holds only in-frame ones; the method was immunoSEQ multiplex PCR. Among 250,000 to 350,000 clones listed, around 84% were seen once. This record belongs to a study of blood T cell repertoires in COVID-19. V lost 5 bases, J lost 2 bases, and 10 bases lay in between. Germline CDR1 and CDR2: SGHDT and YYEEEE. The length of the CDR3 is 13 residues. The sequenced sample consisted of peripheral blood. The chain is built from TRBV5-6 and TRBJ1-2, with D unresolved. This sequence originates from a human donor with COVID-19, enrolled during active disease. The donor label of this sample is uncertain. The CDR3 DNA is TGTGCCAGCAGTGTGGGAGGGAACTATGGCTACACCTTC. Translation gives CASSVGGNYGYTF.